Described below is a single TCR beta chain sequence and its context. This specimen comes from a study of T cell clonotyping in hematopoietic cell transplantation. Using immunoSEQ multiplex PCR, the repertoire was profiled, and TCRdb retains in-frame clones only, with some absent. The sample has some 18,000 clones, around 88% seen once. Time point: recipient sample about 28 days before transplant, after cytoreduction. V gave up 5 bases and J gave up 4 bases, with 11 bases separating them. The CDR3 runs 13 residues. The germline V gene encodes CDR1 SGHAT and CDR2 FQNNGV. The gene calls are TRBV11-2 and TRBJ1-2, with D perhaps TRBD1 (5 bases). The source of this sequence is a man aged 50 or older with acute myeloid leukemia. Some clones in this sample may be carry-over from other donors' samples. Source: peripheral blood mononuclear cells, taken before stem cell transplant. The CDR3 reads CASSPGGVYGYTF. In nucleotides, the CDR3 is TGTGCCAGCAGCCCAGGAGGGGTCTATGGCTACACCTTC.